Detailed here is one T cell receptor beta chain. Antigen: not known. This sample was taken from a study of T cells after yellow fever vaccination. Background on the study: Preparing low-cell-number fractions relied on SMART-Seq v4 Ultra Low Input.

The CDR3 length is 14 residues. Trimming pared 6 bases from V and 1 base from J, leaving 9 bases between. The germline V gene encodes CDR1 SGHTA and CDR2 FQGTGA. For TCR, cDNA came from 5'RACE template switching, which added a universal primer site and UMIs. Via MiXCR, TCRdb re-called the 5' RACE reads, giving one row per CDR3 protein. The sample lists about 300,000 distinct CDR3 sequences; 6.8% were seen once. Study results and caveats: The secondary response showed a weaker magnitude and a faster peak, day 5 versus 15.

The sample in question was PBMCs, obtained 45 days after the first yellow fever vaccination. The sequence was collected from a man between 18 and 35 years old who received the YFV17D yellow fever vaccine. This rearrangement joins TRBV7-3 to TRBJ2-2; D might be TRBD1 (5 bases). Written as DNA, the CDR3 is TGTGCCAGCAGTGGAAGGGGGAACACCGGGGAGCTGTTTTTT. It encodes CASSGRGNTGELFF.